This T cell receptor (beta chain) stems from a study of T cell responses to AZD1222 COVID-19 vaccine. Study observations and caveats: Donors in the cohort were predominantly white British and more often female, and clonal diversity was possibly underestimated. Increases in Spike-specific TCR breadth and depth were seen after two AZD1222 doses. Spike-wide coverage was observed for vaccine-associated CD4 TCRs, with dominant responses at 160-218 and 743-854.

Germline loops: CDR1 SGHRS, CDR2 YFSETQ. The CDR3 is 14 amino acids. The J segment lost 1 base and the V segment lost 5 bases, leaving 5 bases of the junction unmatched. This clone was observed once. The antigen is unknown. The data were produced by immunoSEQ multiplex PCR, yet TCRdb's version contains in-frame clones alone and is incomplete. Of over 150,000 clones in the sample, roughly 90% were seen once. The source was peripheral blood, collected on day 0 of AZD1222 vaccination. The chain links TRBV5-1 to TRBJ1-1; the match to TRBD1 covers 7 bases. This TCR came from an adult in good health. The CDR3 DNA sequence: TGCGCCAGCAGAAAGGGGGCCCAGAACACTGAAGCTTTCTTT. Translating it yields CASRKGAQNTEAFF.